Below are 16 T cell receptor beta chains sequenced from a single sample in a study of T-cell memory formation after mild COVID-19. TCRdb analysed the 5' RACE reads with MiXCR anew, one entry per CDR3 protein. The sample carries about 440,000 distinct CDR3 sequences, 15% to 25% recorded once. Material for sequencing was PBMCs or a T cell subset sorted from them (not recorded which). The receptors stem from an adult woman who had mild COVID-19 (a few samples of this study predate the infection). Cell type and time point are not known.

In this sample, this clonotype turned up many times. This chain connects TRBV10-3 to TRBJ1-5, with no clear D. The V end lost 0 bases, the J end lost 2 bases, and 8 bases lay between the germline ends. CDR1 and CDR2 (germline): ENHRY, SYGVKD. This CDR3 is built from 15 residues. CDR3 nucleotides: TGTGCCATCAGTGAGTCGATTAGGGGCAATCAGCCCCAGCATTTT. It specifies CAISESIRGNQPQHF.

The V and J genes are TRBV6-5 and TRBJ1-4, with 11 bases fitting TRBD1. The CDR3 loop spans 15 amino acids. Germline V CDR1 and CDR2: MNHEY, SVGAGI. V lost 2 bases, J lost 5 bases, and 1 base stayed unmatched. The CDR3, as DNA: TGTGCCAGCAGTTACGGACAGGGGGCCAATGAAAAACTGTTTTTT. Translating gives CASSYGQGANEKLFF.

Only a few counts were recorded for this clonotype. This rearrangement joins TRBV24-1 to TRBJ2-3; 10 bases line up with TRBD2. The CDR3 runs 16 residues. The V gene's germline CDR1 is KGHDR and CDR2 SFDVKD. Trimming removed 2 bases from V and 4 bases from J; junction bases left unmatched: 5. CDR3 region: CATSDSSLAGADTQYF. CDR3 DNA sequence: TGTGCCACCAGTGATTCAAGCCTAGCGGGAGCAGATACGCAGTATTTT.

This clonotype was observed a handful of times. J is TRBJ2-1 and V is TRBV11-2; TRBD2 matches at 7 bases. Germline CDR1 and CDR2: SGHAT and FQNNGV. V trimming: 7 bases; J trimming: 9 bases; junction bases outside the gene matches: 9. This CDR3 has 13 amino acids. CDR3: CASNVGPSGEQFF. The CDR3 DNA reads as TGTGCCAGCAACGTCGGGCCTAGCGGTGAGCAGTTCTTC.

The chain uses TRBV4-2 and TRBJ2-7; 11 bases agree with TRBD2. The CDR3 runs to 16 residues. V was clipped by 1 base and J by 3 bases; unmatched bases: 5. The germline CDR1 and CDR2 sequences are LGHNA and YNFKEQ. The CDR3 bases are TGTGCCAGCAGCCAAGGGGGGACTAGCGGATTCTACGAGCAGTACTTC. Amino acid sequence: CASSQGGTSGFYEQYF.

This sequence joins TRBV12-3 or TRBV12-4 and TRBJ2-3, with 8 positions matching TRBD2. The CDR3 is 16 amino acids. Germline trimming cut 5 bases from V and 5 bases from J; bases unmatched to any gene: 12. CDR3 bases: TGTGCCAGCAGTGCCACCGGACTAGCCGGTGGAGATACGCAGTATTTT. It encodes CASSATGLAGGDTQYF.

V is TRBV4-1 and J is TRBJ1-4; D uncertain. The CDR3 consists of 13 residues. The ends were cut back, 0 bases at V and 7 bases at J, with 6 bases in the middle. CDR1 is MGHRA, CDR2 YSYEKL, per germline. CDR3 loop: CASSQDPREKLFF. DNA for the CDR3: TGCGCCAGCAGCCAAGATCCGCGTGAAAAACTGTTTTTT.

The chain couples TRBV10-3 to TRBJ2-5; TRBD1 is a possible D gene (6 bases). The CDR3 runs to 13 residues. Germline assignment: CDR1 ENHRY and CDR2 SYGVKD. V lost 6 bases, J lost 5 bases, and 13 bases lay in between. The CDR3 DNA reads TGTGCCATCAGGGATGGACAGAAGGAGACCCAGTACTTC. Translating gives CAIRDGQKETQYF.

This rearrangement joins TRBV7-3 to TRBJ2-1; 11 bases line up with TRBD1. This CDR3 is 15 amino acids long. The V and J ends lost 4 bases and 7 bases, in that order; junction bases with no gene match: 6. The V gene's germline CDR1 is SGHTA and CDR2 FQGTGA. DNA of the CDR3: TGTGCCAGCAGCTCTCGGACAGGGGGCCATAATGAGCAGTTCTTC. It codes for CASSSRTGGHNEQFF.

This clonotype has a handful of counts. At one boundary the junction diverges from the germline segment, which might be a read error. In DNA, the CDR3 is TGTGCCAGCAGCCGACGGGACGGCGCACCCTGGTTT. Residues: CASSRRDGAPWF. V usage is TRBV7-2 and J usage is TRBJ1-1; TRBD1 is a possible D gene (5 bases). Germline V gene sequence: CDR1 SGHTA, CDR2 FQGNSA. The CDR3 runs to 12 residues.

The J gene is TRBJ1-1, the V gene TRBV7-9; D is unclear. The CDR3 consists of 15 residues. The V end lost 2 bases, the J end lost 4 bases, and 14 bases lay between the germline ends. Germline V gene lookup returns CDR1 SEHNR and CDR2 FQNEAQ (reference sequence). As DNA, the CDR3 is TGTGCCAGCAGCTTATCATCAAGTCCGCCCACTGAAGCTTTCTTT. It specifies CASSLSSSPPTEAFF. The variable domain in full, with the rest retrieved from reference TRBV7-9 and TRBJ1-1, is DTGVSQNPRHKITKRGQNVTFRCDPISEHNRLYWYRQTLGQGPEFLTYFQNEAQLEKSRLLSDRFSAERPKGSFSTLEIQRTEQGDSAMYLCASSLSSSPPTEAFFGQGTRLTVV.

This clonotype was recorded a few times. The chain employs TRBV27 and TRBJ1-5, with D possibly being TRBD1 (6 bases). Trimming removed 3 bases at V and 4 bases at J, with 10 bases between. Germline CDR1 reads MNHEY; CDR2 reads SMNVEV (reference sequence). The CDR3 consists of 14 residues. The CDR3 is CASSFHGQNQPQHF. The CDR3 DNA reads TGTGCCAGCAGTTTCCATGGACAGAATCAGCCCCAGCATTTT.

The CDR3 region has the DNA TGCGCCAGCAGCTTTAGCCCGGGGGGCGCCTATGGCTACACCTTC. Residues: CASSFSPGGAYGYTF. The chain joins TRBV5-1 to TRBJ1-2; D is perhaps TRBD1 (6 bases). CDR1 SGHRS and CDR2 YFSETQ come from the germline V gene. CDR3 length: 15 amino acids. V was cut by 2 bases and J by 4 bases, with 15 bases left in between.

This clonotype showed up just a few times. This chain links TRBV11-3 with TRBJ2-3, with a weak D call TRBD2 (5 bases). V lost 8 bases and J 3 bases, leaving 15 bases between the germline ends. The germline V gene encodes CDR1 SGHNT and CDR2 YENEEA. The CDR3 runs 14 residues. As DNA, the CDR3 is TGTGCCAGCGAAGAAAGGCGGGCGACAGATACGCAGTATTTT. Residues: CASEERRATDTQYF.

This clonotype was observed a handful of times. J is TRBJ2-1 and V is TRBV18; D is unclear. CDR3 length: 14 residues. Trimming cost V 0 bases and J 5 bases, with 8 bases left between them. Germline V gene lookup returns CDR1 KGHSH and CDR2 LQKENI. Here the CDR3 DNA reads TGTGCCAGCTCACCACCGGCAGGCGACAATGAGCAGTTCTTC. It specifies CASSPPAGDNEQFF. The complete variable domain, with remaining parts taken from reference TRBV18 and TRBJ2-1, reads NAGVMQNPRHLVRRRGQEARLRCSPMKGHSHVYWYRQLPEEGLKFMVYLQKENIIDESGMPKERFSAEFPKEGPSILRIQQVVRGDSAAYFCASSPPAGDNEQFFGPGTRLTVL.

The chain recombines TRBV6-5 with TRBJ1-2; D is perhaps TRBD1 (5 bases). The CDR3 loop spans 17 amino acids. CDR1 is MNHEY, CDR2 SVGAGI, per germline. V lost 0 bases to trimming and J lost 1 base, with 15 bases between them. The DNA for the CDR3 is TGTGCCAGCAGTTACTCAGCCGGGGGGTCCCTTAACTATGGCTACACCTTC. As protein: CASSYSAGGSLNYGYTF.